The sequence of this T cell receptor beta chain was determined in a study of blood T cell repertoires in COVID-19 (dated by TCRdb to about 2020). In the study overall: Collaborator samples came from the United States, Italy and Spain and covered acute and convalescent phases of COVID-19. HLA class I and class II types, where available, came from metadata supplied by the sample provider rather than from assay-based typing. The prospective study material was composed of cDNA or gDNA derived from T cells, B-cell-depleted T cells, or PBMCs. The dataset comprised deeply sampled blood TCRbeta repertoires from subjects exposed to, actively infected with, or recovered from COVID-19. The samples were drawn from the first 160 participants of the ongoing ImmuneRACE study and from 950 to 1,500 subjects provided by 6 global collaborators. A de-identified subject ID, COVID-19 status, age in years and sex were almost always included in the sample metadata. The repertoires were made available in a free public database intended to serve as a resource for research on the immune response to SARS-CoV-2. Paper-wide results and their limitations: The amount of clinical and demographic metadata varied by source and participant and was provided uncurated.

Participants in the prospective study were enrolled through a virtual design, were aged about 18 to 100 years, and lived in 20 to 30 United States geographic areas. In the prospective study, cohorts were assigned on the basis of participant-reported clinical history obtained from a screening survey and a study questionnaire. A participant counted as exposed if, within 2 weeks of entering the study, that participant had been in contact with someone who had a PCR-confirmed or clinician-diagnosed COVID-19 case. Each participant in the prospective study had whole blood, serum and a nasopharyngeal or oropharyngeal swab collected by mobile phlebotomists. Over a roughly 2-month period, participants in the prospective study had the option of providing additional blood draws and questionnaires. Before DNA extraction, prospective study blood samples were shipped either frozen or at room temperature. As to this clone: The target of this receptor is not known. No much larger clone exists at a distance of one base, and base qualities are not known.

Ends trimmed: V by 0 bases, J by 4 bases; bases unmatched to a gene: 4. The germline V gene specifies SGHRS as CDR1 and YFSETQ as CDR2. From the cysteine through the phenylalanine, the CDR3 covers 15 amino acids. Only the CDR3 region is kept as DNA, spanning 45 bases read in frame from base 1. TCRbeta CDR3 regions were amplified from genomic DNA by means of the immunoSEQ Assay, a bias-controlled multiplex PCR. As for the authors' bioinformatics: Within the assay, amplification of reference gene primers was used to estimate how many nucleated cells each sample contained. Sequence reads were collapsed and filtered to measure the absolute abundance of every unique TCRbeta CDR3 rearrangement. For each sample, productive Simpson clonality was calculated by taking the square root of Simpson's diversity index across productive rearrangements. TCRdb took this table from immuneACCESS and kept in-frame rearrangements with V and J called. Such tables lack part of the clones; where checked against another copy, unresolved V genes explain under half of the gap, and the rest is unexplained. V and J calls and clone size are copied from that table; D and trimming were computed from the DNA. The table for this sample lists fewer than 300,000 clones; approximately 82% of them were counted only once. 5% of the sample is in the top ten clones.

The sample comprised PBMCs or T cells enriched from blood (not recorded which). This receptor was taken from a man between 35 and 55 years old who had been exposed to COVID-19. This chain joins TRBV5-1 to TRBJ2-7, with TRBD2 matching 10 junction bases. The DNA sequence is TGCGCCAGCAGCTTGGCGGCTAGCGGGAGTTACGAGCAGTACTTC. Translated, it reads CASSLAASGSYEQYF.